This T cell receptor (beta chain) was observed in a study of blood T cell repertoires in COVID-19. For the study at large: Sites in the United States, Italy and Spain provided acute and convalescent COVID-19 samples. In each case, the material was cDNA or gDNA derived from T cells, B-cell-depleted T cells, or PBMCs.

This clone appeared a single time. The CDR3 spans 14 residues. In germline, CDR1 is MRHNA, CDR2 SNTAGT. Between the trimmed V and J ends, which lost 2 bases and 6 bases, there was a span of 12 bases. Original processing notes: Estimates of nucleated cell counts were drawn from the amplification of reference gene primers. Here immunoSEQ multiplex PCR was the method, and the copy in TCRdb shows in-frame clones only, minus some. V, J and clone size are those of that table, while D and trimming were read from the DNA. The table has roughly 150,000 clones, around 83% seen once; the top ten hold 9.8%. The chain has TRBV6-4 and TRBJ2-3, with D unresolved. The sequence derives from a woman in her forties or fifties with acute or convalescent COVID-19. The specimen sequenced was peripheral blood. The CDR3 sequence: CASSDRGLSDTQYF. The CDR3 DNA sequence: TGTGCCAGCAGTGACCGAGGTCTTAGTGATACGCAGTATTTT.